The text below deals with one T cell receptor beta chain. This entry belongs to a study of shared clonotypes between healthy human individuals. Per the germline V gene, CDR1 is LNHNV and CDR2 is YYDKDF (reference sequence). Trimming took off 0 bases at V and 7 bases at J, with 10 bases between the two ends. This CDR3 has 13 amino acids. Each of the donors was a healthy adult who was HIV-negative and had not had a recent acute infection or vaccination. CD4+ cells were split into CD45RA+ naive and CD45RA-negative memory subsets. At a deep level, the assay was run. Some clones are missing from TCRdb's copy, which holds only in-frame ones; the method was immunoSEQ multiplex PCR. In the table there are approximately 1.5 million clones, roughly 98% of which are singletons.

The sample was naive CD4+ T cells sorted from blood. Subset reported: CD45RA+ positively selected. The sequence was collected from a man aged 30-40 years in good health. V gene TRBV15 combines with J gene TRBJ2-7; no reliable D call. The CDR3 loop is CATSRDLGFEQYF. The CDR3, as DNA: TGTGCCACCAGCAGAGATCTAGGGTTTGAGCAGTACTTC.